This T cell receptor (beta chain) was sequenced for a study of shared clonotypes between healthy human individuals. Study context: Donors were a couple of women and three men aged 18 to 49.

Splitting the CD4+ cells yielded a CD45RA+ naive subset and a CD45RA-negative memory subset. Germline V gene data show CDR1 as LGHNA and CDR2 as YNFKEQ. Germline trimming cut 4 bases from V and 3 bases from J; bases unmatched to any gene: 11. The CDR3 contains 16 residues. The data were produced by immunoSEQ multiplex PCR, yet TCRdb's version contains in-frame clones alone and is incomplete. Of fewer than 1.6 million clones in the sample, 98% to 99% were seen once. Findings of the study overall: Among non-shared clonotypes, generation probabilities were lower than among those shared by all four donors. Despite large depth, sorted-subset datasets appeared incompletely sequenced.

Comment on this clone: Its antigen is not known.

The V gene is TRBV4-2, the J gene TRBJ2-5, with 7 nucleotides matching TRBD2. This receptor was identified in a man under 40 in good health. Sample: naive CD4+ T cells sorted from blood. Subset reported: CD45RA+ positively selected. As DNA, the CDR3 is TGTGCCAGCAGCCGGGCCTTCGGGGGGATGGAAGAGACCCAGTACTTC. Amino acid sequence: CASSRAFGGMEETQYF.